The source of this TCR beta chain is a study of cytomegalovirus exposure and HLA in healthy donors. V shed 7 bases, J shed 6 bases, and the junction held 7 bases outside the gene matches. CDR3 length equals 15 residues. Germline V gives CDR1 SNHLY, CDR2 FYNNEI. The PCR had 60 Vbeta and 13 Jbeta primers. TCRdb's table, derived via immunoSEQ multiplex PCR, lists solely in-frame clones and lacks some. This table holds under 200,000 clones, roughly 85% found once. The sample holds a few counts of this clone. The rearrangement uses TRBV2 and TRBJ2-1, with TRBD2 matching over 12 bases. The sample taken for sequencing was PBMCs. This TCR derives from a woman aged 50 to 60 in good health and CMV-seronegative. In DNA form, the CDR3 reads TGTGCCAGCAAGGCGCTAGCGGGAGGGGGCAATGAGCAGTTCTTC. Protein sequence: CASKALAGGGNEQFF.